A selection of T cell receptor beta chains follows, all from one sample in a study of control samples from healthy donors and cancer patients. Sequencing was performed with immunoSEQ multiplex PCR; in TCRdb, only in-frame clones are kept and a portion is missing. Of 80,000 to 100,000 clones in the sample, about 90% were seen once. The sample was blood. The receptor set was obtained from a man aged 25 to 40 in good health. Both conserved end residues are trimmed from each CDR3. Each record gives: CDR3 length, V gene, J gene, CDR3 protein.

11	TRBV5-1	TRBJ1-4	ASRKGGEEKLF
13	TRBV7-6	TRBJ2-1	ASSSQPGAYNEQF
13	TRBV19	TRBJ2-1	ASSTRLAAYNEQF
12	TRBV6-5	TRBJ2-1	ASRGERSYNEQF
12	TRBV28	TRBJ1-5	ASLQGGEIQPQH
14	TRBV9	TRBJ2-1	ASSVGWGYIGGEQF
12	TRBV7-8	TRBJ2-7	ASSLAGATYEQY
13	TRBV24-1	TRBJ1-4	ATSEGTGGREKLF
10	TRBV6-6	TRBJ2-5	ASSYGWETQY
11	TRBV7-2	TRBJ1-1	ASSLSQITEAF
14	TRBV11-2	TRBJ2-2	ASSLRGLAGAGELF
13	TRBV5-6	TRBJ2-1	ASSSLAGAYNEQF
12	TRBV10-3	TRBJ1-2	AISARQDNYGYT
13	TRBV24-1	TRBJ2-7	ATSDRASGSYEQY
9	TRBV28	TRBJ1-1	ASTEGVKAF
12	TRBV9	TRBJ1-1	ASSAMTANTEAF
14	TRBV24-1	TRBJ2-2	ATSDLTWGGTGELF
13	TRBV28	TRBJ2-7	ASREGHPYSYEQY
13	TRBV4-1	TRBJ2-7	ASSQLAGLTYEQY
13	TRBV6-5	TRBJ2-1	ATHPAILGDNEQF
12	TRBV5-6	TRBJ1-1	ASSLGGPLVEAF
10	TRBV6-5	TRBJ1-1	ASMRLNTEAF
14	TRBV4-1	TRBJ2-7	ASSQDHRVRSYEQY
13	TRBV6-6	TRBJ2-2	ASSPNGGYTGELF
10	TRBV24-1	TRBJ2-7	AAAGGVYEQY
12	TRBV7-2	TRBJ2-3	ASSLFQSTDTQY
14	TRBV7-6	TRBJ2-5	ASSLSNPPRLETQY
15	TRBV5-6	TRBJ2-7	ASSPVRLAGVRYEQY
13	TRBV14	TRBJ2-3	ASSQWTYSTDTQY
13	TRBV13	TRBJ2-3	ASSPGRLATDTQY
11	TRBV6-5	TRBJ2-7	ASSFLQGYEQY
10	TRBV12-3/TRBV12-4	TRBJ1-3	ASSFSLNTIY
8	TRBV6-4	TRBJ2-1	ASRSRLAF
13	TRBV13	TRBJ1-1	ASRDPGGGNTEAF
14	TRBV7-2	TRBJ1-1	ASSLNRGGRNTEAF
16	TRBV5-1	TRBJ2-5	ASSLRGVSGRAWETQY
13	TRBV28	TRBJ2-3	ASSPGGTVTDTQY
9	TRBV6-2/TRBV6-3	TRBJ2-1	ASSRNNEQF
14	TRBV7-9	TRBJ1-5	ASSLGTGTGNQPQH
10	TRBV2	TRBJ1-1	ASSESGPEAF
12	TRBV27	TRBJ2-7	ASSFRQRLYEQY
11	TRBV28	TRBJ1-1	ASRYRRDTEAF
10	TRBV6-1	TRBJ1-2	ASSEVGYGYT
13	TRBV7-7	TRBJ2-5	ASSLSRQGGETQY
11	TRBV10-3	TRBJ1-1	ATSGPGNTEAF
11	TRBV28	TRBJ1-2	AISYQGSYGYT
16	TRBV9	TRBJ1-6	ASSTSDRSSSYNSPLH